A selection of T cell receptor beta chains follows, all from one sample in a study of a mutant IDH1 vaccine in newly diagnosed glioma. Clones were read by immunoSEQ multiplex PCR, and TCRdb kept only the in-frame ones, dropping some. The data hold some 50,000 clones, with just over 85% observed a single time. The sample in question was PBMCs, obtained from a glioma patient treated with radiotherapy, temozolomide or both. The receptors stem from a man in his forties with glioma. Both conserved end residues are part of each CDR3. Fields, in order: D gene, clone size, V gene, J gene, CDR3 DNA, CDR3 protein. A D gene is named only where the DNA matches it firmly. Size tells how often a clone was seen (once, few, many) or the class of an expanded clone, and some rows leave it out.

TRBD1,-,TRBV7-7,TRBJ2-7,TGTGCCAGCAGCCCAGGGGGCGGACAGGTCCACGAGCAGTACTTC,CASSPGGGQVHEQYF
-,-,TRBV6-4,TRBJ2-7,TGTGCCAGCAGTGACTCCTGGGGCAGGGGTTACCAAAGCCAGCAGTACTTC,CASSDSWGRGYQSQQYF
-,few,TRBV6-1,TRBJ2-7,TGTGCCAGCAGTGAAGGGGGTGTTCCCTCCTACGAGCAGTACTTC,CASSEGGVPSYEQYF
-,-,TRBV29-1,TRBJ2-5,TGCAGCGGGCAGGGTACCCGGTGGGAGACCCAGTACTTC,CSGQGTRWETQYF
-,-,TRBV6-5,TRBJ1-2,TGTGCCAGCACGGCGGGCAGCCTATTCTATGGCTACACCTTC,CASTAGSLFYGYTF
-,-,TRBV11-3,TRBJ2-7,TGTGCCAGCAGCGGAGGGTCAGGGCCCTCCTACGAGCAGTACTTC,CASSGGSGPSYEQYF
-,once,TRBV7-8,TRBJ2-6,TGTGCCAGCAGCTTAGCTGGGGCCAACGTCCTGACTTTC,CASSLAGANVLTF
-,-,TRBV2,TRBJ2-5,TGTGCCACACAAGCGGACCAAGAGACCCAGTACTTC,CATQADQETQYF
TRBD2,-,TRBV7-2,TRBJ2-1,TGTGCCAGCAGCCTCGGACTAGCGGGTAGGGATGAGCAGTTCTTC,CASSLGLAGRDEQFF
-,-,TRBV2,TRBJ1-5,TGTGCCAGCAGACCCACCTGGAGTCAGCCCCAGCATTTT,CASRPTWSQPQHF
TRBD2,-,TRBV27,TRBJ2-5,TGTGCCAGCAGGCTGTTGAGCGGGAGTGAGACCCAGTACTTC,CASRLLSGSETQYF
TRBD2,once,TRBV27,TRBJ2-7,TGTGCCAGCGGTCGGGCGGGAGTTTACGAGCAGTACTTC,CASGRAGVYEQYF
-,-,TRBV11-2,TRBJ1-1,TGTGCCAGCAGCTTTAATGCGGGCGACACTGAAGCTTTCTTT,CASSFNAGDTEAFF
-,-,TRBV2,TRBJ1-3,TGTGCCAGTTTCCCTCCCATTGGGGCTGGAAACACCATATATTTT,CASFPPIGAGNTIYF
-,-,TRBV6-1,TRBJ2-5,TGTGCCAGCAGTGATTGGGGGGCGGGGGAGACCCAGTACTTC,CASSDWGAGETQYF
-,-,TRBV18,TRBJ1-3,TGTGCCAGCTCCGAACAGAAGAGCTCTGGAAACACCATATATTTT,CASSEQKSSGNTIYF
-,-,TRBV6-5,TRBJ2-7,TGTGCCAGCACTCAAGGGGCTAATGACGAGCAGTACTTC,CASTQGANDEQYF
TRBD1,-,TRBV18,TRBJ2-7,TGTGCCAGCTCAGCCCGACAGGGGGCGATCTACGAGCAGTACTTC,CASSARQGAIYEQYF
-,once,TRBV14,TRBJ2-1,TGTGCCAGCAGCCGGGTCAATGAGCAGTTCTTC,CASSRVNEQFF
-,-,TRBV7-2,TRBJ1-3,TGTGCCAGCAGCTTAGTCCAAACGGGAAACACCATATATTTT,CASSLVQTGNTIYF
-,once,TRBV5-1,TRBJ2-7,TGCGCCAGCAGCCCTAGGATGACTGCTATTACTTCCTACGAGCAGTACTTC,CASSPRMTAITSYEQYF
-,-,TRBV27,TRBJ1-1,TGTGCCAGCAGTCGTTCTAAGGGATCCCCTGAAGCTTTCTTT,CASSRSKGSPEAFF
-,-,TRBV5-4,TRBJ2-7,TGTGCCAGCAGCTTCAAGGTTGCAGCTGACGACGAGCAGTACTTC,CASSFKVAADDEQYF
TRBD1,few,TRBV6-4,TRBJ1-2,TGTGCCAGCAGCCGCGACGTCGGGACAGCCTATGGCTACACCTTC,CASSRDVGTAYGYTF
-,-,TRBV5-1,TRBJ2-2,TGCGCCAGCAGCCCCCGCCCAGGGGAAACCGGGGAGCTGTTTTTT,CASSPRPGETGELFF
-,-,TRBV11-2,TRBJ2-7,TGTGCCAGCAGCTTATTAAGCGGGTACTCCTACGAGCAGTACTTC,CASSLLSGYSYEQYF
-,once,TRBV5-1,TRBJ2-7,TGCGCCAGCAGCTTGAGTTTCCAGGGGACCTACGAGCAGTACTTC,CASSLSFQGTYEQYF
TRBD2,-,TRBV19,TRBJ2-7,TGTGCCAGTAGTATGAAGCGGGACTACGAGCAGTACTTC,CASSMKRDYEQYF
-,once,TRBV4-3,TRBJ2-4,TGCGCCAGCAGCCAGGAGGGGCGAGGAATTCAGTACTTC,CASSQEGRGIQYF
-,-,TRBV21-1,TRBJ2-5,TGTGCCAGCAGCAAAGCCCCTATCGGGAACGTTCAAGAGACCCAGTACTTC,CASSKAPIGNVQETQYF
-,-,TRBV18,TRBJ2-2,TGTGCCAGCTCCGCCAGCCAGGGATTGCTTGTTCCCGGGGAGCTGTTTTTT,CASSASQGLLVPGELFF
-,-,TRBV11-3,TRBJ1-5,TGTGCCAGCAGCCGCGATGGCGGGGCAGGCTTGAATCAGCCCCAGCATTTT,CASSRDGGAGLNQPQHF
TRBD2,-,TRBV7-9,TRBJ2-7,TGTGCCAGCAGCTTTATTAGCGGGGCCGACGAGCAGTACTTC,CASSFISGADEQYF
TRBD1,once,TRBV6-6,TRBJ2-7,TGTGCCAGCAGGGGGACAGCCCAAACCTACGAGCAGTACTTC,CASRGTAQTYEQYF
-,-,TRBV7-9,TRBJ1-4,TGTGCCAGCAGCTTAGCGGGCGGTCTGAATGAAAAACTGTTTTTT,CASSLAGGLNEKLFF
TRBD2,-,TRBV4-2,TRBJ2-2,TGTGCCAGCAGCCCCCCAAGCGGGAGATTGACCGGGGAGCTGTTTTTT,CASSPPSGRLTGELFF
-,-,TRBV14,TRBJ1-2,TGTGCCAGCAGCCAACTAGCCAACTATGGCTACACCTTC,CASSQLANYGYTF
-,-,TRBV5-1,TRBJ2-2,TGCGCCAGCAGCTTGGAGTTCACCGGGGAGCTGTTTTTT,CASSLEFTGELFF
TRBD2,-,TRBV5-6,TRBJ2-1,TGTGCCAGCACCTTCGGGCGAACTAGCGGGAGAAGTGAGCAGTTCTTC,CASTFGRTSGRSEQFF
-,-,TRBV2,TRBJ1-1,TGTGCCAGCAGGGACCCGAACACTGAAGCTTTCTTT,CASRDPNTEAFF
-,-,TRBV4-3,TRBJ2-1,TGCGCCAGCAGCCACTCCGGGACTTCGTATGAGCAGTTCTTC,CASSHSGTSYEQFF
-,-,TRBV29-1,TRBJ2-1,-,CSVSRGMSSSSGRGNEQFF
TRBD2,-,TRBV9,TRBJ2-7,TGTGCCAGCAGCGTAGCGCCTAGCGGGAGTGACGAGCAGTACTTC,CASSVAPSGSDEQYF
TRBD1,-,TRBV6-1,TRBJ2-7,TGTGCCAGCAGTGAAGCTAGAACAGGGGCCGAGTTC,CASSEARTGAEF
-,-,TRBV18,TRBJ1-3,TGTGCCAGCTCACCTCCAAGGACAGCTGGAAACACCATATATTTT,CASSPPRTAGNTIYF
-,-,TRBV11-2,TRBJ1-1,TGTGCCAGCAGCTTACACGAGAACACTGAAGCTTTCTTT,CASSLHENTEAFF
-,-,TRBV7-2,TRBJ2-7,TGTGCCAGCAGCTTACCCGGGTGGGAGCAGTACTTC,CASSLPGWEQYF
-,-,TRBV19,TRBJ2-2,TGTGCCAGTAGTATCCAGCACACCGGGGAGCTGTTTTTT,CASSIQHTGELFF
-,once,TRBV18,TRBJ2-1,TGTGCCAGCTCAACGACAGCCAGGGCGGACAATGAGCAGTTCTTC,CASSTTARADNEQFF
-,-,TRBV28,TRBJ2-2,TGTGCCAGCAGTTTATACCCACAGAACACCGGGGAGCTGTTTTTT,CASSLYPQNTGELFF